The clone carrying this TCR beta chain was recorded once. Its antigen is undetermined. Only in-frame clones appear in the TCRdb table, and some are missing; sequencing was by immunoSEQ multiplex PCR. The data contain some 130,000 clones, approximately 85% of them seen just once; the ten biggest clones take up roughly 2%. The data belong to a study of cytotoxic CD8 clonotypes in ibrutinib-treated CLL. Overall study: Across samples, productive templates numbered approximately 260,000 and productive rearrangements reached 94,082 on average.

V was pared by 1 base and J by 0 bases, with 16 bases between. The CDR3 spans 18 residues. In germline, CDR1 is SGDLS, CDR2 YYNGEE. Regarding the study as a whole: Sample timing was unmatched between remission and later-progressing patients; lymph nodes unstudied. Clonality went higher at ibrutinib response and then dropped back toward baseline at progression.

The chain carries TRBV9 and TRBJ2-2; maybe TRBD1 (6 bases). The sequence was collected from a human donor with chronic lymphocytic leukemia. Sequences were derived from PBMCs, sampled after 24 months of ibrutinib treatment. The CDR3 nucleotides read TGTGCCAGCAGCGTATCAGGGGCCCACGATTCGAACACCGGGGAGCTGTTTTTT. Translation: CASSVSGAHDSNTGELFF.